Presented here are 10 T cell receptor beta chains from one specimen sequenced in a study of blood T cell repertoires in COVID-19. Measured with immunoSEQ multiplex PCR; TCRdb has only the in-frame clones, and not every one. The data show 140,000 to 150,000 clones, more than 85% seen once. The sample comprised peripheral blood. These receptors all stem from a man aged 60-69 years with active or convalescent COVID-19.

The chain carries TRBV4-3 and TRBJ1-4; D not resolved. Germline V gives CDR1 LGHNA, CDR2 YSLEER. Trimming stripped 0 bases from V and 8 bases from J, with 13 bases between. CDR3 length: 15 amino acids. The CDR3: CASSQEQGRKEKLFF. CDR3 in DNA: TGCGCCAGCAGCCAAGAGCAAGGGAGGAAAGAAAAACTGTTTTTT.

The chain carries TRBV5-1 and TRBJ2-7, with D tentatively TRBD1 (5 bases). V dropped 3 bases and J dropped 3 bases, with 19 bases sitting between them. Germline V CDR1 and CDR2: SGHRS, YFSETQ. The CDR3 has 16 residues. The CDR3 here is CASSSGHGSSGYEQYF. The CDR3 DNA reads TGCGCCAGCAGCTCCGGACACGGATCCTCTGGCTACGAGCAGTACTTC. Full variable domain (remainder filled in from reference TRBV5-1 and TRBJ2-7): KAGVTQTPRYLIKTRGQQVTLSCSPISGHRSVSWYQQTPGQGLQFLFEYFSETQRNKGNFPGRFSGRQFSNSRSEMNVSTLELGDSALYLCASSSGHGSSGYEQYFGPGTRLTVT.

V usage is TRBV24-1 and J usage is TRBJ2-2; tentatively, D is TRBD1 (7 bases). Looked up from germline, CDR1 is KGHDR and CDR2 is SFDVKD. CDR3 length: 13 amino acids. V lost 5 bases, J lost 11 bases, and 14 bases lay in between. The CDR3 region has the DNA TGTGCCACCAGTGTCTCAGGGGGGAGAGAGCTGTTTTTT. The encoded protein is CATSVSGGRELFF.

The CDR3 spells CASSASGGETDTQYF. CDR3 nucleotides: TGTGCCAGCTCCGCTAGCGGGGGGGAGACAGATACGCAGTATTTT. This chain connects TRBV18 to TRBJ2-3; 12 positions agree with TRBD2. Germline V lookup: CDR1 KGHSH, CDR2 LQKENI. This CDR3 spans 15 amino acids. The junction had 4 bases not matched to a gene; V was cut back by 6 bases and J by 3 bases.

The rearrangement joins TRBV7-9 to TRBJ2-1, with 13 bases fitting TRBD2. The CDR3 spans 15 residues. V lost 5 bases and J lost 6; bases outside the gene matches: 4. Per germline, CDR1 SEHNR and CDR2 FQNEAQ (reference sequence). CDR3 nucleotides: TGTGCCAGCAGCCCCGGACTAGCGGGGGCCAATGAGCAGTTCTTC. This codes for CASSPGLAGANEQFF.

This chain uses TRBV6-2 or TRBV6-3 with TRBJ2-4; no definite D call. Germline-derived CDR1 and CDR2 are MNHEY and SVGEGT. The CDR3 totals 14 residues. Trimming cost V 9 bases and J 1 base, with 13 bases left between them. In DNA form, the CDR3 reads TGTGCCAGTAGCTCCGTCGGGGCCAAAAACATTCAGTACTTC. Protein product: CASSSVGAKNIQYF.

The chain combines TRBV7-2 with TRBJ2-1; 10 nucleotides agree with TRBD2. Germline assignment: CDR1 SGHTA and CDR2 FQGNSA. The CDR3 is 15 amino acids. After removal of 5 bases from V and 5 bases from J, the junction contained 6 bases not matched to a gene. Written as DNA, the CDR3 is TGTGCCAGCAGCCCCCCGGGACTAGCGCACAATGAGCAGTTCTTC. This gives the protein CASSPPGLAHNEQFF.

J is TRBJ2-3 and V is TRBV7-4, with 9 bases lining up with TRBD1. Germline V lookup: CDR1 SGHVT, CDR2 SQSDAQ. V was pared by 5 bases and J by 3 bases, with 9 bases of the junction left unmatched. This CDR3 spans 16 amino acids. CDR3 DNA: TGTGCCAGCAGCCTCCGGACAGGGGTAAAGACAGATACGCAGTATTTT. It is translated as CASSLRTGVKTDTQYF.

This sequence joins TRBV4-3 and TRBJ2-1; 7 nucleotides line up with TRBD1. CDR1 is LGHNA, CDR2 YSLEER, per germline. The junction had 8 bases not matched to a gene; V was cut back by 4 bases and J by 2 bases. The CDR3 is 16 amino acids. The CDR3 nucleotides read TGCGCCAGCAGCCCCACGGCGCAGGGGGCCTACAATGAGCAGTTCTTC. Residues: CASSPTAQGAYNEQFF.

V gene TRBV3-1 (or the pseudogene TRBV3-2) combines with J gene TRBJ2-3; weak D call: TRBD2 (5 bases). Trimming took 4 bases from V and 6 from J, leaving 14 bases between them. The CDR3 spans 14 residues. Looked up from germline, CDR1 is LGHDT and CDR2 is YNNKEL (reference sequence). CDR3 sequence reads: CASSPAGVKDTQYF. The DNA of the CDR3 is TGTGCCAGCAGCCCCGCGGGTGTAAAGGATACGCAGTATTTT.